The rows below give T cell receptor beta chains drawn from one sample of a study of blood T cell repertoires in COVID-19. Repertoires were generated with immunoSEQ multiplex PCR, while TCRdb's copy carries only in-frame clones and drops some. The table includes approximately 88,000 clones, 75% to 90% detected once. Sequencing was carried out using peripheral blood. The receptors originated from a male donor with acute or convalescent COVID-19. CDR3s include the opening cysteine and the closing phenylalanine or tryptophan. D genes are given only for firm matches.

J gene | D gene | V gene | CDR3 protein
TRBJ2-7 | TRBD1 | TRBV11-2 | CASSKFYRDRANEQYF
TRBJ1-4 | TRBD1 | TRBV5-1 | CASSPRQGDEKLFF
TRBJ1-1 | TRBD1 | TRBV2 | CASSETGGEAFF
TRBJ2-3 | TRBD1 | TRBV5-1 | CASSLDLDRGTDTQYF
TRBJ1-4 | - | TRBV7-9 | CASSSDGGRGEKLFF
TRBJ1-3 | TRBD1 | TRBV30 | CAWSVGTGEGNTIYF
TRBJ2-3 | TRBD1 | TRBV27 | CASTNGQGTDTQYF
TRBJ1-4 | - | TRBV18 | CASSPPATNEKLFF
TRBJ2-1 | - | TRBV7-8 | CASTRTQGYNEQFF
TRBJ1-6 | - | TRBV25-1 | CASSLGGDYSPLHF
TRBJ1-1 | - | TRBV5-1 | CASSFKSQDTEAFF
TRBJ2-3 | TRBD1 | TRBV7-9 | CASSLGQGQGTQYF
TRBJ2-7 | - | TRBV7-8 | CASSPSSYEQYF
TRBJ2-2 | - | TRBV12-3/TRBV12-4 | CASRGRYTGELFF
TRBJ2-5 | - | TRBV3-1/TRBV3-2 | CASSQGRTQETQYF
TRBJ2-3 | TRBD2 | TRBV5-6 | CASSGPSGGITDTQYF
TRBJ2-5 | - | TRBV5-4 | CASSLDGGGETQYF
TRBJ1-6 | - | TRBV4-2 | CASSPQVLSPLHF
TRBJ1-6 | TRBD1 | TRBV12-3/TRBV12-4 | CASRTGRNSPLHF
TRBJ1-6 | - | TRBV11-2 | CASSLWDLGNSPLHF